These T cell receptor beta chains were read from a single sample in a study of shared clonotypes between healthy human individuals. The assay was immunoSEQ multiplex PCR, and TCRdb's table has in-frame clones only and misses some. The sample includes hundreds of thousands of clones, 95% to 97% of them seen just once. The sequencing sample was made of naive CD4+ T cells sorted from blood. The receptor source for this set is a woman aged 25-40 years in good health. The CDR3 runs from the conserved cysteine through the conserved F or W. D genes are given only for firm matches. Expanded clones are given a class, and other clones once, few, many or no size at all.

cdr3_nt: TGCGCCACCACCCAAGGGGGGTACACCGGGGAGCTGTTTTTT
cdr3_aa: CATTQGGYTGELFF
j_call: TRBJ2-2
d_call: .
clone_size: .
v_call: TRBV5-1

cdr3_nt: TGCAGCGTTCGGAACATGGACAGAGATGCTTTCTTT
cdr3_aa: CSVRNMDRDAFF
j_call: TRBJ1-1
d_call: .
clone_size: .
v_call: TRBV29-1

cdr3_nt: TGTGCCAGCTCCGGGACAGGGTCCTACGAGCAGTACTTC
cdr3_aa: CASSGTGSYEQYF
j_call: TRBJ2-7
d_call: TRBD1
clone_size: once
v_call: TRBV28

cdr3_nt: TGTGCCAGCAGTCCCGGGACAGGGTTTCGCGAGCAGTACTTC
cdr3_aa: CASSPGTGFREQYF
j_call: TRBJ2-7
d_call: TRBD1
clone_size: .
v_call: TRBV28

cdr3_nt: TGCGCCAGCAAACCCGGGACAGTAAGCTCCTACGAGCAGTACTTC
cdr3_aa: CASKPGTVSSYEQYF
j_call: TRBJ2-7
d_call: TRBD1
clone_size: few
v_call: TRBV5-1

cdr3_nt: TGTGCCACCAGCCTGGACAGGGAGATCACCGGGGAGCTGTTTTTT
cdr3_aa: CATSLDREITGELFF
j_call: TRBJ2-2
d_call: TRBD1
clone_size: .
v_call: TRBV15

cdr3_nt: TGCGCCAGCAGCTTGGCAACTCAGGTGGCCACTGAAGCTTTCTTT
cdr3_aa: CASSLATQVATEAFF
j_call: TRBJ1-1
d_call: .
clone_size: .
v_call: TRBV5-1

cdr3_nt: TGTGCCAGCAGCTTACCCCAGCGGGCTTCCTACGAGCAGTACTTC
cdr3_aa: CASSLPQRASYEQYF
j_call: TRBJ2-7
d_call: .
clone_size: once
v_call: TRBV11-2

cdr3_nt: TGCGCCAGCAGCTCGGGTTCCTACGAGCAGTACTTC
cdr3_aa: CASSSGSYEQYF
j_call: TRBJ2-7
d_call: .
clone_size: .
v_call: TRBV5-1

cdr3_nt: TGTGCCACCAGCAGGGAGACAGGGGCAACAGCAGGTGGCTACACCTTC
cdr3_aa: CATSRETGATAGGYTF
j_call: TRBJ1-2
d_call: TRBD1
clone_size: .
v_call: TRBV15

cdr3_nt: TGTGCCAGCAGAAGTGGGACAGGTGATGGCTACACCTTC
cdr3_aa: CASRSGTGDGYTF
j_call: TRBJ1-2
d_call: TRBD1
clone_size: .
v_call: TRBV28

cdr3_nt: TGTGCCAGCTCACCCCCAGGGTTTTCGGACGAGCAGTACTTC
cdr3_aa: CASSPPGFSDEQYF
j_call: TRBJ2-7
d_call: .
clone_size: few
v_call: TRBV18

cdr3_nt: TGTGCCAGCACCATCGGGCAGGGGTACTACAATGAGCAGTTCTTC
cdr3_aa: CASTIGQGYYNEQFF
j_call: TRBJ2-1
d_call: .
clone_size: once
v_call: TRBV25-1

cdr3_nt: TGTGCCAGCAGTTGGGACAGGACTTCCATGAACACTGAAGCTTTCTTT
cdr3_aa: CASSWDRTSMNTEAFF
j_call: TRBJ1-1
d_call: TRBD1
clone_size: .
v_call: TRBV28

cdr3_nt: TGCGCCAGCAGCTTGGACGGACAGATGGGCACTGAAGCTTTCTTT
cdr3_aa: CASSLDGQMGTEAFF
j_call: TRBJ1-1
d_call: .
clone_size: .
v_call: TRBV5-1

cdr3_nt: TGTGCCAGCAGCCCTATAGTGATAGGGGGCCAAGAGACCCAGTACTTC
cdr3_aa: CASSPIVIGGQETQYF
j_call: TRBJ2-5
d_call: .
clone_size: once
v_call: TRBV7-2

cdr3_nt: TGTGCCAGCAGTTATTCCAGGGGCCCTGAAGCTTTCTTT
cdr3_aa: CASSYSRGPEAFF
j_call: TRBJ1-1
d_call: .
clone_size: .
v_call: TRBV6-5

cdr3_nt: TGCGCCAGCAGCTTGGGGGCTACTACTAGCAATCAGCCCCAGCATTTT
cdr3_aa: CASSLGATTSNQPQHF
j_call: TRBJ1-5
d_call: .
clone_size: .
v_call: TRBV5-1